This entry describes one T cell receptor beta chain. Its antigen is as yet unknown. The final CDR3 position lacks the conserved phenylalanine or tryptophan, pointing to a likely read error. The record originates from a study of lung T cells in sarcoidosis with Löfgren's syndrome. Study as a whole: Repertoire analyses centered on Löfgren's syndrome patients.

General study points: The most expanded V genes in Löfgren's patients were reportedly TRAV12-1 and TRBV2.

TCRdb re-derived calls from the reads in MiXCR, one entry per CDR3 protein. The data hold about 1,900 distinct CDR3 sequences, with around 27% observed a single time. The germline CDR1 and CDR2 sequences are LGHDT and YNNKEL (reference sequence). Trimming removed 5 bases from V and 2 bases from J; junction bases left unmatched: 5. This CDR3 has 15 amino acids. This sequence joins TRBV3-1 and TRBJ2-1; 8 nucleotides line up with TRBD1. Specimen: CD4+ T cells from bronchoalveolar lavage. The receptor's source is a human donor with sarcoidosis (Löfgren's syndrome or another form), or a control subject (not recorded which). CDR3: CASSGQGTTYNEQFS. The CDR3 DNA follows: TGTGCCAGCAGCGGACAGGGTACGACCTACAATGAGCAGTTCTCC.